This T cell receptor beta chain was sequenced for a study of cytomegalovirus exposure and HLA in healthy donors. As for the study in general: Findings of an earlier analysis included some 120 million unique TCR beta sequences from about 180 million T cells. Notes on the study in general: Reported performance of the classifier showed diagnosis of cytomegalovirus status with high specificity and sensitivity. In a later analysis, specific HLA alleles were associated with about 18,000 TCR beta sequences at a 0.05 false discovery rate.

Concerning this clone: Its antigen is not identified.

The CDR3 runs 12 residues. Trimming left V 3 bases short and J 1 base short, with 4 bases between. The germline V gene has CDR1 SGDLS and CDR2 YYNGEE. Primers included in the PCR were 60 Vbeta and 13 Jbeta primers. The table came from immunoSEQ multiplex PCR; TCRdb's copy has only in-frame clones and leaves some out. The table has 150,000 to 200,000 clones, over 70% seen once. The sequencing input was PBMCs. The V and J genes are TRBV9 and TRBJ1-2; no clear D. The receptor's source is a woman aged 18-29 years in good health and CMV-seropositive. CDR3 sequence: CASSAVNYGYTF. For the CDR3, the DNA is TGTGCCAGCAGCGCCGTTAACTATGGCTACACCTTC.